Shown below are 11 T cell receptor beta chains from a single sample sequenced in a study of T-cell reconstitution after alpha-beta-depleted transplantation in children. Preparation of the TCRbeta library was carried out with unique molecular identifiers. TCRdb fed the PCR reads into MiXCR, producing one record per CDR3 protein. The sample holds 250,000 to 300,000 distinct CDR3 sequences, around 10% seen once. The source was peripheral blood, collected 180 days after TCRalphabeta/CD19-depleted stem cell transplant. The receptors originated from a male patient between 2 and 10 years old who had a stem cell transplant for chronic granulomatous disease, so the T cells may come from the graft donor.

This clonotype was recorded a few times. The chain carries TRBV18 and TRBJ2-1; 10 nucleotides match TRBD2. CDR1 is KGHSH and CDR2 is LQKENI in the germline V gene. The V segment lost 3 bases and the J segment 5 bases; nucleotides outside the gene matches: 10. The CDR3 runs 17 residues. The CDR3 bases are TGTGCCAGCTCACCTCGGGTTGGACTAGCGGATCACAATGAGCAGTTCTTC. It encodes CASSPRVGLADHNEQFF.

This clonotype was seen ten or more times. The chain employs TRBV20-1 and TRBJ1-1; no clear D. With 6 bases removed from V and 0 bases from J, the gap between germline ends came to 14 bases. Germline CDR1 reads DFQATT; CDR2 reads SNEGSKA (reference sequence). This CDR3 is built from 14 residues. CDR3 in amino acids: CSAIYGAVNTEAFF. Here the CDR3 DNA reads TGCAGTGCCATTTACGGCGCGGTGAACACTGAAGCTTTCTTT.

In its sample, this clonotype was seen many times. The chain employs TRBV27 and TRBJ2-2; D gene unclear. The CDR3 runs 13 residues. Germline V gives CDR1 MNHEY, CDR2 SMNVEV (reference sequence). Trimming took 7 bases from V and 0 from J, leaving 6 bases between them. CDR3 in DNA: TGTGCCAGCAAGGGTACGAACACCGGGGAGCTGTTTTTT. As protein: CASKGTNTGELFF.

In nucleotides, the CDR3 is TGTGCCAGCAGCAACCGCCCAGCGGGGGAGACCCAGTACTTC. Its translation: CASSNRPAGETQYF. The rearrangement joins TRBV3-1 to TRBJ2-5; TRBD2 agrees at 7 bases. V trimming: 5 bases; J trimming: 5 bases; junction bases outside the gene matches: 8. The CDR3 contains 14 residues. Germline V gene sequence: CDR1 LGHDT, CDR2 YNNKEL (reference sequence).

This clonotype was recorded many times. CDR3 nucleotides: TGCGCCAGCAGTCAATCGATCGGGGTCGAGAATGAGCAGTTCTTC. Its translation is CASSQSIGVENEQFF. The chain carries TRBV23-1 and TRBJ2-1, with D possibly TRBD2 on 5 matching bases. TRBV23-1 has ORF status, its function being uncertain. CDR3 size: 15 residues. Trimming cost V 0 bases and J 7 bases, with 13 bases left between them.

This clonotype was counted ten times or more. The chain combines TRBV12-3 or TRBV12-4 with TRBJ2-3; D unresolved. The CDR3 consists of 15 residues. Trimming pared 5 bases from V and 0 bases from J, leaving 12 bases between. The CDR3 DNA follows: TGTGCCAGCAGTCCACGAAGGTCTAGCACAGATACGCAGTATTTT. Amino acid sequence: CASSPRRSSTDTQYF.

The chain combines TRBV20-1 with TRBJ2-2; no clear D gene. Germline loops: CDR1 DFQATT, CDR2 SNEGSKA (reference sequence). The CDR3 runs to 14 residues. Trimming cost V 2 bases and J 1 base, with 8 bases left between them. CDR3 protein: CSARISGNTGELFF. CDR3 sequence (DNA): TGCAGTGCTAGAATATCGGGGAACACCGGGGAGCTGTTTTTT.

This clonotype has ten or more counts. This chain links TRBV27 with TRBJ2-7, with 7 bases lining up with TRBD2. The germline CDR1 and CDR2 sequences are MNHEY and SMNVEV (reference sequence). The J segment lost 1 base and the V segment lost 3 bases, leaving 9 bases of the junction unmatched. This CDR3 region has 16 residues. The CDR3 bases are TGTGCCAGCAGTTTCAACGGGGGGAAGCCTTCCTACGAGCAGTACTTC. Its protein is CASSFNGGKPSYEQYF.

This clonotype was seen ten or more times. This chain connects TRBV4-3 to TRBJ2-3; 10 bases agree with TRBD2. Germline trimming cut 0 bases from V and 7 bases from J; bases unmatched to any gene: 4. Germline V gives CDR1 LGHNA, CDR2 YSLEER. This CDR3 has 15 amino acids. In DNA, the CDR3 is TGCGCCAGCAGCCAAGATTCAGCGGGAGGGTATACGCAGTATTTT. Protein product: CASSQDSAGGYTQYF.

This clonotype occurred many times. The J gene is TRBJ1-5, the V gene TRBV20-1; 10 nucleotides agree with TRBD1. This CDR3 comprises 17 residues. The germline V gene encodes CDR1 DFQATT and CDR2 SNEGSKA (reference sequence). Trimming took 2 bases from V and 2 from J; bases not matched to a gene: 9. The CDR3 DNA sequence: TGCAGTGCTAGATCGGGACAGGGGATTGTGGGCAATCAGCCCCAGCATTTT. Encoded protein: CSARSGQGIVGNQPQHF.

The V and J genes are TRBV11-2 and TRBJ2-1; the D gene is possibly TRBD2 (6 bases). The CDR3 runs 15 residues. V lost 4 bases and J 5 bases, leaving 15 bases between the germline ends. In germline, CDR1 is SGHAT, CDR2 FQNNGV. As DNA, the CDR3 is TGTGCCAGCAGCTCGTGGGGAGGCCTACACAATGAGCAGTTCTTC. This codes for CASSSWGGLHNEQFF.